The following is a TCR beta chain sequence with its context. V lost 5 bases, J lost 2 bases, and 7 bases stayed unmatched. The CDR3 is 15 amino acids. In germline, CDR1 is SEHNR, CDR2 FQNEAQ (reference sequence). The data derive from a study of PD-L1 blockade in urothelial cancer. Indicated time point: pretreatment peripheral blood. Method: immunoSEQ multiplex PCR; TCRdb's copy keeps in-frame clones and lacks some. The data contain about 93,000 clones, nearly 90% of them singletons. The source was PBMCs, collected around atezolizumab (anti-PD-L1) treatment. The gene calls are TRBV7-9 and TRBJ2-5; 8 positions match TRBD2. This sequence originates from a man in his sixties with urothelial cancer. The CDR3, as DNA: TGTGCCAGCAGCGAACAGGGACTAGATCAAGAGACCCAGTACTTC. Its protein product is CASSEQGLDQETQYF.